The 18 T cell receptor beta chains reported below all come from one sample, sequenced in a study of OX40 agonist ivuxolimab in advanced cancers. TCRdb's table, derived via immunoSEQ multiplex PCR, lists solely in-frame clones and lacks some. The table has about 48,000 clones, approximately 88% seen once; the top ten hold approximately 1.2%. Sequenced material: CD4+ or CD8+ T cells sorted from blood, taken in a trial of the OX40 agonist ivuxolimab. The receptors shown here come from an adult with an advanced solid tumor such as melanoma, head and neck, liver or kidney cancer.

This clone was counted between two and nine times. J is TRBJ1-3 and V is TRBV11-3; D not certain. Germline CDR1 and CDR2: SGHNT and YENEEA. V lost 6 bases and J lost 1, with 7 bases in between. The CDR3 has 13 amino acids. The CDR3 DNA is TGTGCCAGCAGTCGCTCTTCTGGAAACACCATATATTTT. Translating gives CASSRSSGNTIYF.

This clone came up once. V usage is TRBV27 and J usage is TRBJ2-7, with 7 positions matching TRBD2. This CDR3 has 15 amino acids. The germline V gene has CDR1 MNHEY and CDR2 SMNVEV (reference sequence). V lost 2 bases and J lost 2; bases outside the gene matches: 6. Here the CDR3 DNA reads TGTGCCAGCAGTTTAACTGGGGGGGACCCCTACGAGCAGTACTTC. Amino acids: CASSLTGGDPYEQYF.

The chain uses TRBV4-3 and TRBJ1-5; TRBD1 aligns across 9 bases. The length of the CDR3 is 14 residues. V trimming: 5 bases; J trimming: 7 bases; junction bases outside the gene matches: 6. Germline-derived CDR1 and CDR2 are LGHNA and YSLEER. CDR3 protein: CASSKTGGGQPQHF. As DNA, the CDR3 is TGCGCCAGCAGCAAAACAGGGGGCGGACAGCCCCAGCATTTT.

The count of this clone is one. This chain links TRBV9 with TRBJ2-1; the D is unclear. The V gene's germline CDR1 is SGDLS and CDR2 YYNGEE. The CDR3 consists of 14 residues. V shed 0 bases and J shed 0 bases, with 4 bases lying between them. The CDR3, as DNA: TGTGCCAGCAGCGTAGCGAGCTCCTACAATGAGCAGTTCTTC. Translation: CASSVASSYNEQFF.

The V gene is TRBV6-5, the J gene TRBJ1-2; 9 nucleotides agree with TRBD1. CDR3 length: 14 amino acids. Germline CDR1 MNHEY, CDR2 SVGAGI. V lost 6 bases and J lost 7; bases outside the gene matches: 9. The CDR3 DNA sequence: TGTGCCAGCAGCCCAAAACAGGGGGCAGGTGGCTACACCTTC. Translating it yields CASSPKQGAGGYTF.

The chain carries TRBV6-5 and TRBJ2-3, with D unresolved. The germline gives CDR1 MNHEY, CDR2 SVGAGI. The CDR3 runs 11 residues. V dropped 2 bases and J dropped 6 bases, with 3 bases sitting between them. CDR3 sequence reads: CASSYGDTQYF. The CDR3, as DNA: TGTGCCAGCAGTTACGGGGATACGCAGTATTTT.

This clone appeared once. The chain joins TRBV11-1 to TRBJ2-1; perhaps TRBD1 as D (5 bases). This CDR3 region has 15 residues. Germline CDR1 reads SGHAT; CDR2 reads FQDESV (reference sequence). With 5 bases removed from V and 0 bases from J, the gap between germline ends came to 11 bases. The DNA of the CDR3 is TGTGCCAGCAGCGAAGACAGAAACTCCTACAATGAGCAGTTCTTC. Amino acids: CASSEDRNSYNEQFF.

The chain employs TRBV28 and TRBJ1-5, with D perhaps TRBD1 (5 bases). The germline V gene encodes CDR1 MDHEN and CDR2 SYDVKM. The CDR3 covers 16 residues. Trimming removed 2 bases from V and 5 bases from J, with 16 bases in between. In DNA form, the CDR3 reads TGTGCCAGCAGTTTAATGGGGACCCTCATCGATCAGCCCCAGCATTTT. Its translation: CASSLMGTLIDQPQHF.

The chain joins TRBV19 to TRBJ2-3; TRBD2 might be the D (6 bases). The CDR3 runs 14 residues. V shed 5 bases and J shed 3 bases, with 12 bases lying between them. The germline CDR1 and CDR2 sequences are LNHDA and SQIVND (reference sequence). CDR3 loop: CASSSGRLTDTQYF. Here the CDR3 DNA reads TGTGCCAGTAGTTCGGGGAGGCTGACAGATACGCAGTATTTT.

The V gene is TRBV9, the J gene TRBJ1-6; D is uncertain. The CDR3 spans 13 residues. Germline V gives CDR1 SGDLS, CDR2 YYNGEE. The ends were cut back, 0 bases at V and 5 bases at J, with 3 bases in the middle. The CDR3 DNA reads TGTGCCAGCAGCGTAGGAGATAATTCACCCCTCCACTTT. This gives the protein CASSVGDNSPLHF.

J is TRBJ2-5 and V is TRBV5-5; 7 bases map to TRBD1. This CDR3 is built from 14 residues. Per germline, CDR1 SGHKS and CDR2 YYEKEE (reference sequence). V trimming: 3 bases; J trimming: 8 bases; junction bases outside the gene matches: 10. CDR3 in amino acids: CASSYSRDSPTQYF. In DNA, the CDR3 is TGTGCCAGCAGCTATTCCCGGGACAGTCCAACCCAGTACTTC.

The J gene is TRBJ2-7, the V gene TRBV27, with TRBD1 matching 9 bases. The CDR3 runs 15 residues. With V trimmed by 1 base and J by 8 bases, 9 bases remained unmatched. CDR1 and CDR2 from the germline V gene are MNHEY and SMNVEV (reference sequence). The CDR3 nucleotides are TGTGCCAGCAGTTTATTTGGACAGGGGACGCTCAAGCAGTACTTC. This encodes CASSLFGQGTLKQYF.

The chain uses TRBV7-6 and TRBJ1-5, with D possibly TRBD1 on 5 matching bases. V lost 1 base and J lost 5, with 12 bases in between. The CDR3 is 15 amino acids. Germline V CDR1 and CDR2: SGHVS, FNYEAQ. For the CDR3, the DNA is TGTGCCAGCAGCTTAGGCGGGGCAGGTTATCAGCCCCAGCATTTT. This translates into CASSLGGAGYQPQHF.

The chain is built from TRBV7-2 and TRBJ2-7; D may be TRBD2 (6 bases). V was cut by 1 base and J by 6 bases, with 16 bases left in between. This CDR3 is built from 15 residues. Germline V gene lookup returns CDR1 SGHTA and CDR2 FQGNSA. CDR3: CASSLVSQEGFEQYF. The DNA of the CDR3 is TGTGCCAGCAGCTTAGTCTCGCAGGAGGGTTTCGAGCAGTACTTC.

The chain is built from TRBV19 and TRBJ2-2, with D perhaps matching TRBD1 (5 bases). The CDR3 totals 15 residues. The ends were cut back, 4 bases at V and 0 bases at J, with 9 bases in the middle. Germline V gene lookup returns CDR1 LNHDA and CDR2 SQIVND (reference sequence). Written as DNA, the CDR3 is TGTGCCAGTAGTAAAGGGGATGCGAACACCGGGGAGCTGTTTTTT. Translating it yields CASSKGDANTGELFF.

The chain carries TRBV5-4 and TRBJ2-4; no clear D. Per germline, CDR1 SGHNT and CDR2 YYREEE (reference sequence). The CDR3 is made up of 14 amino acids. The ends were cut back, 3 bases at V and 7 bases at J, with 14 bases in the middle. The CDR3 spells CASSSPLGMNIQYF. DNA of the CDR3: TGTGCCAGCAGCTCACCCCTGGGGATGAACATTCAGTACTTC.

CDR3 coding DNA: TGTGCCAGCAGCTTAGCCGCCGGGAACACCATATATTTT. Protein product: CASSLAAGNTIYF. V usage is TRBV11-2 and J usage is TRBJ1-3, with no clear D. CDR1 is SGHAT and CDR2 is FQNNGV in the germline V gene. V was clipped by 1 base and J by 7 bases, with 8 bases between them. CDR3 size: 13 residues.

This chain uses TRBV28 with TRBJ2-7; D gene ambiguous. V was trimmed by 5 bases and J by 3 bases, leaving 8 bases between them. Germline V CDR1 and CDR2: MDHEN, SYDVKM. This CDR3 comprises 12 residues. CDR3 nucleotides: TGTGCCAGCAGTCAAGACCACTACGAGCAGTACTTC. This translates into CASSQDHYEQYF.